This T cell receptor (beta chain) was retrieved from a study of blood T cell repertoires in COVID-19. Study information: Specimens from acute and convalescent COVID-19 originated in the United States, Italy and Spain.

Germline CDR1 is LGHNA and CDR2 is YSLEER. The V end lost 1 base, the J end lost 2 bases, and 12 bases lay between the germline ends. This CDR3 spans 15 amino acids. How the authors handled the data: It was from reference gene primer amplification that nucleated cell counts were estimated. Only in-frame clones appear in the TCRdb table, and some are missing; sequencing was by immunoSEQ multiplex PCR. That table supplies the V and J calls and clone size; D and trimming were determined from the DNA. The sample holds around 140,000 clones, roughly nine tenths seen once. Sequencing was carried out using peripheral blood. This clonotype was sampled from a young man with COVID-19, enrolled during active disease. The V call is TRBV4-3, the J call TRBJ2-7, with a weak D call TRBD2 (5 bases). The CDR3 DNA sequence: TGCGCCAGCAGCCAAGTTTGGACTGGACCCTACGAGCAGTACTTC. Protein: CASSQVWTGPYEQYF.